What follows is one T cell receptor (beta chain) and its context. V lost 2 bases and J lost 2; bases outside the gene matches: 5. The germline V gene has CDR1 KGHDR and CDR2 SFDVKD. CDR3 length equals 16 residues. The assay was immunoSEQ multiplex PCR, and TCRdb's table has in-frame clones only and misses some. The table records more than 95,000 clones, 84% of them present only once. This entry belongs to a study of blood T cell repertoires in COVID-19. For the study at large: Whether acute or convalescent, the COVID-19 samples came from the United States, Italy and Spain. Sources were T cells, B-cell-depleted T cells, or PBMCs; the material itself was cDNA or gDNA.

The rearrangement links TRBV24-1 to TRBJ2-7; 10 bases match TRBD1. This TCR came from a human donor in a cohort sampled during active or convalescent COVID-19. Sequencing input: peripheral blood. In nucleotides, the CDR3 is TGTGCCACCAGTGATTCACCGGGACAGGGGCCCTACGAGCAGTACTTC. Its translation is CATSDSPGQGPYEQYF.